This note documents a single T cell receptor beta chain sequence. Using immunoSEQ multiplex PCR, the repertoire was profiled, and TCRdb retains in-frame clones only, with some absent. The sample yields 42,000 or so clones, 86% seen once. The sample belongs to a study of PD-1 blockade in classical Hodgkin lymphoma. Trimming removed 1 base from V and 0 bases from J, with 17 bases in between. Germline V gene sequence: CDR1 SGHKS, CDR2 YYEKEE (reference sequence). The CDR3 totals 18 residues. Following autologous stem cell transplantation, relapse occurred in every patient, and exposure to brentuximab vedotin varied.

This chain uses TRBV5-5 with TRBJ2-4; the D gene is possibly TRBD1 (5 bases). The sequence came from a human donor with classical Hodgkin lymphoma. Sequenced here: peripheral blood mononuclear cells (PBMCs), sampled before the second cycle of nivolumab. This chain's CDR3 is CASSLLISQVLAKNIQYF. CDR3 DNA: TGTGCCAGCAGCTTGCTCATATCACAGGTCCTAGCCAAAAACATTCAGTACTTC.